These 18 T cell receptor beta chains were sequenced from one sample in a study of control samples from healthy donors and cancer patients (dated by TCRdb to about 2020). The library was prepared using the immunoSEQ multiplex PCR assay. TCRdb re-hosts the immuneACCESS table, in-frame sequences only. Its copies lack some clones; in the studies checked, an unresolved V gene accounts for under half of them, and the cause for the rest is not known. This sample lists 120,000 or so clones; approximately 89% were detected once. Of the sample, approximately 2.9% is held by the ten largest clones. Sequencing was done on a sample of blood. Receptors were obtained from a man between 60 and 75 years old in good health.

This clone was found a few times. V and J are TRBV7-9 and TRBJ1-2; 8 nucleotides line up with TRBD1. V was pared by 4 bases and J by 8 bases, with 12 bases of the junction left unmatched. CDR3 length: 15 amino acids. Germline CDR1 is SEHNR and CDR2 is FQNEAQ (reference sequence). The CDR3 DNA sequence: TGTGCCAGCAGCTCATCCGGGACAGGAGCGAACGGCTACACCTTC. Encoded protein: CASSSSGTGANGYTF.

This clone came up once. The V call is TRBV5-6, the J call TRBJ2-7, with a tentative D call TRBD2 (6 bases). Trimming removed 4 bases from V and 2 bases from J, with 16 bases in between. Germline CDR1 SGHDT, CDR2 YYEEEE. CDR3 size: 15 residues. The CDR3 sequence is CASSRDSWAPYEQYF. The CDR3 bases are TGTGCCAGCAGCCGGGACTCCTGGGCCCCCTACGAGCAGTACTTC.

The chain has TRBV28 and TRBJ1-1, with unresolved D. The CDR3 covers 19 residues. Germline V gene data show CDR1 as MDHEN and CDR2 as SYDVKM. V lost 3 bases and J lost 1, with 24 bases in between. The CDR3 loop is CASSFPSGGLIVGNTEAFF. CDR3 nucleotide sequence: TGTGCCAGCAGTTTTCCGTCTGGTGGACTCATAGTAGGGAACACTGAAGCTTTCTTT.

In the case of this clone: Additional DNA sequences in this sample encode the identical CDR3. The rearrangement uses TRBV19 and TRBJ2-3, with TRBD2 matching 10 bases. The ends lost 4 bases at V and 3 bases at J; junction bases unmatched: 4. The length of the CDR3 is 15 residues. CDR1 is LNHDA, CDR2 SQIVND, per germline (reference sequence). The CDR3 DNA sequence: TGTGCCAGTAGTAGCACTAGCGGGGATACAGATACGCAGTATTTT. Translation gives CASSSTSGDTDTQYF.

The chain is built from TRBV19 and TRBJ2-2; D call uncertain. V gave up 7 bases and J gave up 6 bases, with 12 bases separating them. Germline V lookup: CDR1 LNHDA, CDR2 SQIVND (reference sequence). The CDR3 sequence is 13 residues long. The CDR3 spells CASTPWAAGELFF. The CDR3 nucleotides are TGTGCCAGTACCCCTTGGGCGGCCGGGGAGCTGTTTTTT.

The chain joins TRBV28 to TRBJ1-2; D is uncertain. Germline V CDR1 and CDR2: MDHEN, SYDVKM. Deletions cut 6 bases from V and 2 bases from J, with 4 bases between. CDR3 length: 11 residues. The CDR3 coding sequence is TGTGCCAGCAGAAGAAACTATGGCTACACCTTC. Translation gives CASRRNYGYTF.

V and J are TRBV6-4 and TRBJ1-1, with TRBD1 identical over 12 bases. CDR1 is MRHNA, CDR2 SNTAGT, per germline. The CDR3 covers 14 residues. V lost 6 bases and J lost 4; bases outside the gene matches: 3. Here the CDR3 DNA reads TGTGCCAGCAGGGGACAGGGGGCAGGCACTGAAGCTTTCTTT. Protein: CASRGQGAGTEAFF.

This sequence joins TRBV6-1 and TRBJ1-5; no firm D call. CDR3 length equals 13 residues. Trimming left V 1 base short and J 6 bases short, with 7 bases between. CDR1 and CDR2 (germline): MNHNS, SASEGT. CDR3 sequence (DNA): TGTGCCAGCAGTGAAGGCGGAAGTCAGCCCCAGCATTTT. Its translation is CASSEGGSQPQHF.

This chain links TRBV19 with TRBJ2-1, with TRBD1 matching 7 bases. Trimming at V came to 2 bases and at J to 10 bases, leaving 8 bases not matched to a gene. CDR3 length: 14 residues. The germline CDR1 and CDR2 sequences are LNHDA and SQIVND (reference sequence). CDR3 nucleotides: TGTGCCAGTAGTATATTCCGGGACAGTCGGGAGCAGTTCTTC. Its protein is CASSIFRDSREQFF.

The chain is built from TRBV28 and TRBJ2-7; 9 bases are shared with TRBD1. The CDR3 totals 17 residues. Germline trimming cut 6 bases from V and 1 base from J; bases unmatched to any gene: 13. Germline CDR1 reads MDHEN; CDR2 reads SYDVKM. The CDR3 region is CASRPVVGTGNSYEQYF. CDR3 sequence (DNA): TGTGCCAGCAGACCGGTAGTAGGGACAGGGAATTCCTACGAGCAGTACTTC.

The chain employs TRBV28 and TRBJ1-6; possible D gene TRBD1, 6 bases. Between the trimmed V and J ends, which lost 3 bases and 8 bases, there was a span of 14 bases. The V gene's germline CDR1 is MDHEN and CDR2 SYDVKM. The CDR3 spans 15 residues. The CDR3 DNA follows: TGTGCCAGCAGTTTGGGGGCATCGTTGTATTCACCCCTCCACTTT. This encodes CASSLGASLYSPLHF.

The chain recombines TRBV3-1 (or the pseudogene TRBV3-2) with TRBJ1-5, with a possible D match to TRBD1 (5 bases). The length of the CDR3 is 17 residues. CDR1 is LGHDT, CDR2 YNNKEL, per germline (reference sequence). V was pared by 0 bases and J by 7 bases, with 19 bases between. The CDR3 reads CASSQDLVRRGDQPQHF. The CDR3 DNA is TGTGCCAGCAGCCAAGATCTAGTCAGGCGAGGGGACCAGCCCCAGCATTTT.

The rearrangement uses TRBV10-1 and TRBJ1-3; the D is unclear. This CDR3 contains 15 residues. V dropped 7 bases and J dropped 0 bases, with 13 bases sitting between them. Germline V CDR1 and CDR2: WNHNN, SYGVQD (reference sequence). CDR3 protein: CASTLDYGSGNTIYF. The CDR3 bases are TGCGCCAGCACCCTCGATTATGGCTCTGGAAACACCATATATTTT.

This chain uses TRBV2 with TRBJ2-7; a weak D match, TRBD2 (5 bases). The germline V and J ends were trimmed by 4 bases and 4 bases, with 11 bases remaining between them. Germline CDR1 and CDR2: SNHLY and FYNNEI. The CDR3 runs to 13 residues. The CDR3 DNA follows: TGTGCCAGCAGTGTAGGACTCGAATACGAGCAGTACTTC. It codes for CASSVGLEYEQYF.

This chain links TRBV30 with TRBJ2-1; no clear D gene. This CDR3 comprises 13 residues. Germline values: CDR1 GTSNPN, CDR2 SVGIG (reference sequence). V lost 0 bases and J 4 bases, leaving 7 bases between the germline ends. The CDR3: CAWSVQIYNEQFF. The CDR3 DNA follows: TGTGCCTGGAGTGTACAGATTTACAATGAGCAGTTCTTC.

In this sample, this clone turned up once. The J gene is TRBJ2-3, the V gene TRBV9; the D gene could be TRBD1 or TRBD2 (5 bases each). The germline V gene has CDR1 SGDLS and CDR2 YYNGEE. The CDR3 is made up of 12 amino acids. The V end was cut by 2 bases, the J end by 7 bases, with 8 bases between. The CDR3 region is CASSVEGYTQYF. The CDR3 bases are TGTGCCAGCAGCGTCGAGGGGTATACGCAGTATTTT.

The gene calls are TRBV7-9 and TRBJ2-1; TRBD2 is a possible D gene (7 bases). V dropped 5 bases and J dropped 2 bases, with 16 bases sitting between them. There are 16 residues in the CDR3. Per germline, CDR1 SEHNR and CDR2 FQNEAQ (reference sequence). CDR3 in DNA: TGTGCCAGCAGCACCCGTTGGGGGGGGCCCTACAATGAGCAGTTCTTC. It is translated as CASSTRWGGPYNEQFF.

This clone is a singleton in its sample. The chain employs TRBV3-1 (or the pseudogene TRBV3-2) and TRBJ1-5; tentative D call: TRBD1 (5 bases). CDR1 and CDR2 from the germline V gene are LGHDT and YNNKEL (reference sequence). V was pared by 8 bases and J by 1 base, with 12 bases between. The CDR3 is made up of 14 amino acids. The CDR3 here is CASGPRGSNQPQHF. The CDR3 DNA sequence: TGTGCCAGCGGGCCCCGGGGCAGCAATCAGCCCCAGCATTTT.